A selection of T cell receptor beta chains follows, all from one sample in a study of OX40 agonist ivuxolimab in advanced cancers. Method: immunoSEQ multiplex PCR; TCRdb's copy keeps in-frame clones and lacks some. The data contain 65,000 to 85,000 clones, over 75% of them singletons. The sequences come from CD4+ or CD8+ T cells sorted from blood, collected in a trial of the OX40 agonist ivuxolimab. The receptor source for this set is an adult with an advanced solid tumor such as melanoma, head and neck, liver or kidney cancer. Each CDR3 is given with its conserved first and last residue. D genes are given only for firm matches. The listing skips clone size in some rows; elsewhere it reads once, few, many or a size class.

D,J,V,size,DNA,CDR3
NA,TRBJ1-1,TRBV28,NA,TGTGCCAGCAGCCTGATTGGAGAGAACACTGAAGCTTTCTTT,CASSLIGENTEAFF
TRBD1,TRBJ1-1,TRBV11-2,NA,TGTGCCAGCAGCTTAGGGGGACAGGTGGGGCTAGGAGCTTTCTTT,CASSLGGQVGLGAFF
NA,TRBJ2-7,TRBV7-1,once,TGTGCCAGCAGCTTAGTCGGATATAACTACGAGCAGTACTTC,CASSLVGYNYEQYF
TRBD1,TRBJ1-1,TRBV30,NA,TGTGCCTGGAGGGAACCGGGACAGGGGTGGACTGAAGCTTTCTTT,CAWREPGQGWTEAFF
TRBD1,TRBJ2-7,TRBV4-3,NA,TGCGCCAGCAGCCAAGGACAGGGCCTCAGACAGTACTTC,CASSQGQGLRQYF
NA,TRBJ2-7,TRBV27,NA,TGTGCCAGCAGTTTATTGGCAGGGAAATCCTACGAGCAGTACTTC,CASSLLAGKSYEQYF
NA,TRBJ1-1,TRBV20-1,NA,TGCAGTGCTAGCAGGGGCTCTGAAGCTTTCTTT,CSASRGSEAFF
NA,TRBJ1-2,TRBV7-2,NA,TGTGCCAGCAGCCGGTCAAACCTCGGGGGCTACACCTTC,CASSRSNLGGYTF
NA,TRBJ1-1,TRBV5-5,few,TGTGCCAGCAGCTTGGCCTTATCTCACACTGAAGCTTTCTTT,CASSLALSHTEAFF
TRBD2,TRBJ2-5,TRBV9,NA,TGTGCCAGCAGCCCCCTTGGGAGCGGGATAATGGAGACCCAGTACTTC,CASSPLGSGIMETQYF
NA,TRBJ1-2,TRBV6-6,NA,TGTGCCAGCAGTTACGGAGTGGGTGGCTATGGCTACACCTTC,CASSYGVGGYGYTF